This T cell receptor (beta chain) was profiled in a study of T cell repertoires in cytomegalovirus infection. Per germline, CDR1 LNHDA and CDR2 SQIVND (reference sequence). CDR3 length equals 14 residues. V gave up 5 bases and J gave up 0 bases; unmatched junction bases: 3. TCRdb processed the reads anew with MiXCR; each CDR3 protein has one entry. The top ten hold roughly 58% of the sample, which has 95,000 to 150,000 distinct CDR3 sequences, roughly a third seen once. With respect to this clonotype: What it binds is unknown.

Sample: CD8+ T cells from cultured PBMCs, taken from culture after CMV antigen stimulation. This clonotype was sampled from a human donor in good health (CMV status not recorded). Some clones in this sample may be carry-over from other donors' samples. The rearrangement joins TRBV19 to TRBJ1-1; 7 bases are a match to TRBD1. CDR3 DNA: TGTGCCAGTAGTGTCGGGACAGTGAACACTGAAGCTTTCTTT. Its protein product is CASSVGTVNTEAFF.